The T cell receptor (beta chain) under discussion was sequenced for a study of cytomegalovirus exposure and HLA in healthy donors. The CDR3 contains 13 residues. With 3 bases clipped from V and 5 bases from J, the junction kept 3 bases outside the gene matches. CDR1 is GTSNPN, CDR2 SVGIG, per germline (reference sequence). Amplification used 60 Vbeta primers and 13 Jbeta primers. Only in-frame clones appear in the TCRdb table, and some are missing; sequencing was by immunoSEQ multiplex PCR. The data hold about 40,000 clones, with roughly 64% observed a single time. Overall study results and limits: CMV serostatus was the only recorded immune exposure for donors. High specificity and sensitivity for cytomegalovirus status were reported for the classifier. When a later analysis was performed, an Asian-associated ancestry cluster reportedly had fewer N-insertions than the roughly 700-donor mean.

Comment on this clone: Its antigen is not known.

The clonotype originates from a man aged 45-65 years in good health and CMV-seropositive. The specimen was PBMCs. This chain links TRBV30 with TRBJ2-2; TRBD2 agrees at 7 bases. In DNA, the CDR3 is TGTGCCTGGAGGGGGGAGGGGACCGGGGAGCTGTTTTTT. Its translation is CAWRGEGTGELFF. Filled out from reference TRBV30 and TRBJ2-2, the complete variable domain reads SQTIHQWPATLVQPVGSPLSLECTVEGTSNPNLYWYRQAAGRGLQLLFYSVGIGQISSEVPQNLSASRPQDRQFILSSKKLLLSDSGFYLCAWRGEGTGELFFGEGSRLTVL.